This TCR beta chain was obtained from a study of blood T cell repertoires in COVID-19. The data were produced by immunoSEQ multiplex PCR, yet TCRdb's version contains in-frame clones alone and is incomplete. Of a few hundred thousand clones detected, roughly 90% appear once; the ten largest clones hold roughly 2.8%. Cohorts were determined from participant-reported clinical history. Germline assignment: CDR1 SEHNR and CDR2 FQNEAQ (reference sequence). Unmatched junction bases numbered 10, after V lost 2 bases and J lost 0 bases. CDR3 length: 18 residues. The sample was PBMCs or T cells enriched from blood (not recorded which). The sequence was obtained from a woman in her fifties or sixties who had been exposed to COVID-19. This chain links TRBV7-9 with TRBJ2-1; 7 bases are a match to TRBD2. The CDR3 nucleotides are TGTGCCAGCAGCTTAAGGTTAGGGGCGGGGGTCTCCTACAATGAGCAGTTCTTC. This gives the protein CASSLRLGAGVSYNEQFF. Full variable domain (remainder filled in from reference TRBV7-9 and TRBJ2-1): DTGVSQNPRHKITKRGQNVTFRCDPISEHNRLYWYRQTLGQGPEFLTYFQNEAQLEKSRLLSDRFSAERPKGSFSTLEIQRTEQGDSAMYLCASSLRLGAGVSYNEQFFGPGTRLTVL.